This TCR beta chain was sequenced for a study of cytomegalovirus exposure and HLA in healthy donors. Donors in the study were healthy people who gave bone marrow. Points on this clone: Its antigen is unidentified.

CDR1 and CDR2 (germline): SEHNR, FQNEAQ (reference sequence). This CDR3 region has 15 residues. V lost 3 bases, J lost 3 bases, and 14 bases lay in between. Study-wide findings and caveats: Across donors, most TCRs were seen rarely, yet some public ones were widespread. Later analysis identified a missense DCLRE1C variant that was linked to TCR beta V- and J-gene trimming. What a later analysis showed was that several of the most significant clusters appeared linked to common viral pathogens.

Amplification used 60 Vbeta primers and 13 Jbeta primers. Assay: immunoSEQ multiplex PCR; the TCRdb copy retains only in-frame clones and omits some. Of about 85,000 clones listed, roughly 80% are singletons. This clonotype was sampled from a boy aged 5-17 years in good health and CMV-seronegative. Sequenced material: PBMCs. The chain couples TRBV7-9 to TRBJ1-1; D is possibly TRBD1 (6 bases). This CDR3 is CASSLTDKGDTEAFF. In DNA, the CDR3 is TGTGCCAGCAGCTTGACAGACAAGGGGGACACTGAAGCTTTCTTT.